This T cell receptor beta chain emerged from a study of blood T cell repertoires in COVID-19. Overall study context: Italy, Spain and the United States were the sources of the convalescent and acute COVID-19 samples. PBMCs, B-cell-depleted T cells, or T cells provided the cDNA or gDNA that made up the material.

From germline, CDR1 is SGHTA and CDR2 FQGNSA. The CDR3 length is 14 residues. Trimming removed 1 base at V and 7 bases at J, with 8 bases between. In the authors' methods: Estimated nucleated cell counts came from reference gene primer amplification. Clones were read by immunoSEQ multiplex PCR, and TCRdb kept only the in-frame ones, dropping some. The DNA gave D and trimming, while V, J and clone size come from that table. The data show around 70,000 clones, with over 60% seen just once and 23% held by the top ten. Material for sequencing was peripheral blood. This TCR was recovered from a human donor in a cohort sampled during active COVID-19. V is TRBV7-2 and J is TRBJ1-6, with D tentatively TRBD1 (5 bases). As DNA, the CDR3 is TGTGCCAGCAGCTTAGAGGGGCAGAATTCACCCCTCCACTTT. It specifies CASSLEGQNSPLHF. The full variable domain, in which reference TRBV7-2 and TRBJ1-6 provide the parts outside the CDR3, is GAGVSQSPSNKVTEKGKDVELRCDPISGHTALYWYRQSLGQGLEFLIYFQGNSAPDKSGLPSDRFSAERTGGSVSTLTIQRTQQEDSAVYLCASSLEGQNSPLHFGNGTRLTVT.